The rows below give T cell receptor beta chains drawn from one sample of a study of post-analysis software for immune sequencing data. TCRdb used MiXCR to reprocess the PCR reads, holding one entry per CDR3 protein. Of 750,000 to 900,000 distinct CDR3 sequences detected, around 45% appear once; the ten largest clones hold 4.9%. Sequencing was carried out using blood. The source is a girl aged 10 to 17 with multiple sclerosis. Both conserved end residues are part of each CDR3. Each record gives: CDR3 protein, V gene.

CDR3aa: CASSYSTGQGSYEQYF; v_gene: TRBV6-2/TRBV6-3
CDR3aa: CASSPNRLADLSGAQYF; v_gene: TRBV7-8
CDR3aa: CASTPGQETIYEQYF; v_gene: TRBV28
CDR3aa: CSVEAGGYNEQFF; v_gene: TRBV29-1
CDR3aa: CASSQEAMSQGYLSSYEQYF; v_gene: TRBV4-2
CDR3aa: CASTLRGQETQYF; v_gene: TRBV5-1
CDR3aa: CTSSSNPLIGYTF; v_gene: TRBV27
CDR3aa: CATSRDRIKIGDTQYF; v_gene: TRBV15
CDR3aa: CATATGTGIYNEQFF; v_gene: TRBV24-1
CDR3aa: CASSFRMGEKLFF; v_gene: TRBV27
CDR3aa: CAISEFWSLGRIEPGATNEKLFF; v_gene: TRBV10-3
CDR3aa: CASREREGYNEQFF; v_gene: TRBV5-1
CDR3aa: CASSSDRDSRRHF; v_gene: TRBV7-2
CDR3aa: CSARQGRAQETQYF; v_gene: TRBV20-1
CDR3aa: CSARDPPIVEQYF; v_gene: TRBV20-1
CDR3aa: CASSNHGEIPGKQYF; v_gene: TRBV12-3/TRBV12-4